This TCR beta chain came from a study of neurological immune-mediated disorders (dated by TCRdb to between 2019 and 2020). In terms of the full investigation: Among the 35 or so multiple sclerosis patients, relapsing-remitting MS was present in approximately 31 and secondary progressive MS was present in 3. The roughly 100 TCR-beta libraries covered PBMC samples along with longitudinal samples, technical triplicates, and paired sorted CD4+ and CD8+ T-cell subsets. Peripheral blood TCR-beta repertoires from patients with HTLV-I-associated myelopathy (HAM/TSP), patients with multiple sclerosis, and healthy controls were compared in the study using UMI-based sequencing. The cohort included 60 to 70 subjects: approximately 15 with HAM/TSP, around 35 with multiple sclerosis, and approximately 20 healthy controls. The study at large found these results: No identical CDR3 amino acid sequences were shared among expanded clones across subjects, suggesting private TCR-beta repertoires in all groups. No clinical or MRI features were associated with the MS cluster, and the authors said that larger cohorts are needed. In phylogenetic analysis, the repertoires of 18 of 34 MS patients grouped into a cluster of related CDR3 sequences, which suggests a possible signature at the repertoire level. TCR clonal expansion was greatest in HAM/TSP patients and smallest in MS patients, who ranked below even healthy controls.

For the unsorted PBMC libraries, 2 million PBMCs were stored in RNAlater at -80 degrees C until RNA extraction and were used to generate the libraries. Multiple sclerosis patients were enrolled in a US clinical protocol under which disease progression was evaluated by magnetic resonance imaging. Peripheral blood underwent Ficoll-Hypaque density gradient centrifugation to isolate PBMCs, which were then cryopreserved in liquid nitrogen. cDNA synthesis used template-switch 5'RACE with a primer carrying a 10-nucleotide random unique molecular identifier tagging each TCR transcript. Every sequencing run yielded over 170 million TCR-beta sequences covering 15-18 subjects. The RNeasy kit was used for extraction of total RNA. The KAPA Real-time Library Amplification kit was used to amplify TCR-beta VDJ regions with primers targeting the TCR constant region and the 5'RACE anchor. Sample indexes and Illumina adaptors were added in a first PCR, and a second PCR then increased library yield. After purification with Ampure beads, the TCR product of roughly 650 bp was size-selected on a 2% E-gel SizeSelection system. Before pooling, library quality was assessed on a Bioanalyzer, concentration was determined with Qubit, and library quantification was performed with the Kapa Library Quantification kit. An Illumina HiSeq 2500 was used to sequence the libraries paired-end at 2 x 150 bp. To increase sequence diversity, roughly 23-30% phiX was spiked into each library pool. The paper's processing steps were these. Quality-filtered reads were processed with the UMI-based MiGEC pipeline, which removed over 80% of raw TCR sequences during error correction. VDJ genes were aligned to IMGT germline references, and clonotypes were defined by unique CDR3 amino acid sequence plus V-J genes. VDJtools evaluated clonal expansion, Shannon diversity and CDR3 relatedness (CalcPairwiseDistances, ClusterSamples); CLCbio workbench built phylogenetic trees. Expanded clones were defined as having at least 8 unique UMIs, based on coefficient-of-variation modelling across technical triplicates. The public reads were reanalyzed by TCRdb: fastp trimming at Q25, MiXCR alignment, in-frame beta chains only. Rows with one shared CDR3 protein collapse into an entry with the most common genes and DNA. None of the V and J calls come from the authors' own analysis; TCRdb made them. The sample table shows tens of thousands of distinct CDR3 sequences, and roughly 4.3% are seen once. Approximately 6.9% of the sample is taken by the ten largest.

The sample holds many counts of this clonotype. Its antigen has not been determined. Base qualities were left out, and no much larger clone turns up one base away. The CDR3, cysteine through phenylalanine, is 13 amino acids long. Just the 39-base CDR3 DNA is kept, in frame starting at base 1. The germline V gene (reference sequence) sets CDR1 to SEHNR and CDR2 to FQNEAQ. The junction carries 12 bases between V and J, which are trimmed by 6 bases and 4 bases respectively. Sequencing input: PBMCs. This sequence originates from a young man with multiple sclerosis. The V gene is TRBV7-9 and the J gene is TRBJ2-5; the D gene is not confidently resolved. The nucleotide sequence reads TGTGCCAGCAGGCTCCCTGTGGGAGAGACCCAGTACTTC. Translated, it reads CASRLPVGETQYF.